Below, 15 T cell receptor beta chains from the same sample are listed, as sequenced in a study of T cell repertoires in cytomegalovirus infection. TCRdb analysed the reads with MiXCR anew, one entry per CDR3 protein. The table has about 530,000 distinct CDR3 sequences, around a quarter seen once; the top ten hold about 13%. What was sequenced was PBMCs. The receptors come from a human donor in good health (CMV status not recorded). Some clones in this sample may be carry-over from other donors' samples.

The chain combines TRBV6-2 or TRBV6-3 with TRBJ1-4; TRBD1 agrees at 9 bases. CDR3 length equals 14 residues. V lost 5 bases, J lost 8 bases, and 6 bases stayed unmatched. The germline V gene has CDR1 MNHEY and CDR2 SVGEGT. The CDR3 region has the DNA TGTGCCAGCAGTCACCGACAGGGGGGGGAAAAACTGTTTTTT. It translates to CASSHRQGGEKLFF.

The chain combines TRBV7-9 with TRBJ2-3; 7 bases map to TRBD2. This CDR3 has 14 residues. Trimming took 1 base from V and 6 from J; bases not matched to a gene: 4. Germline V gene data show CDR1 as SEHNR and CDR2 as FQNEAQ (reference sequence). This chain's CDR3 is CASSLDWEGDTQYF. CDR3 nucleotides: TGTGCCAGCAGCTTAGACTGGGAGGGGGATACGCAGTATTTT.

The table lists this clonotype with a few counts. V usage is TRBV11-2 and J usage is TRBJ2-3, with 7 bases identical to TRBD1. CDR1 and CDR2 from the germline V gene are SGHAT and FQNNGV. This CDR3 contains 14 residues. V lost 1 base, J lost 6 bases, and 4 bases stayed unmatched. This CDR3 is CASSLVTGADTQYF. CDR3 bases: TGTGCCAGCAGCTTAGTCACAGGGGCGGATACGCAGTATTTT.

V and J are TRBV7-2 and TRBJ1-1; tentative D call: TRBD1 (5 bases). Germline V lookup: CDR1 SGHTA, CDR2 FQGNSA. V was clipped by 3 bases and J by 1 base, with 15 bases between them. This CDR3 spans 16 amino acids. The CDR3 bases are TGTGCCAGCAGCTTTCGTGGGGAGGGGCCGAACACTGAAGCTTTCTTT. This translates into CASSFRGEGPNTEAFF.

This chain joins TRBV10-3 and TRBJ1-1; D perhaps matches TRBD1 (6 bases). The germline gives CDR1 ENHRY, CDR2 SYGVKD. The length of the CDR3 is 14 residues. The V gene lost 11 bases and the J gene lost 4 bases, with 20 bases spanning the gap. The CDR3, as DNA: TGTGCCGCCCGACTACAGGGAGATGGCACTGAAGCTTTCTTT. This translates into CAARLQGDGTEAFF.

The chain has TRBV7-9 and TRBJ2-7; no firm D call. This CDR3 region has 14 residues. V lost 1 base to trimming and J lost 0 bases, with 7 bases between them. In germline, CDR1 is SEHNR, CDR2 FQNEAQ (reference sequence). The CDR3 loop is CASSLEEASYEQYF. The CDR3 DNA follows: TGTGCCAGCAGCTTAGAAGAGGCCTCCTACGAGCAGTACTTC.

The chain carries TRBV30 and TRBJ2-3; 7 positions agree with TRBD2. The CDR3 totals 14 residues. Trimming removed 0 bases from V and 5 bases from J; junction bases left unmatched: 5. Germline loops: CDR1 GTSNPN, CDR2 SVGIG (reference sequence). The CDR3 region is CAWSVAGLKDTQYF. The CDR3 coding sequence is TGTGCCTGGAGTGTAGCGGGACTCAAAGATACGCAGTATTTT. Full variable domain (rest looked up from reference TRBV30 and TRBJ2-3): SQTIHQWPATLVQPVGSPLSLECTVEGTSNPNLYWYRQAAGRGLQLLFYSVGIGQISSEVPQNLSASRPQDRQFILSSKKLLLSDSGFYLCAWSVAGLKDTQYFGPGTRLTVL.

The chain carries TRBV10-3 and TRBJ2-1; 8 bases match TRBD2. The V gene end was trimmed by 0 bases and the J gene end by 3 bases; junction bases not matched to a gene: 1. The CDR3 covers 15 residues. Germline CDR1 reads ENHRY; CDR2 reads SYGVKD. For the CDR3, the DNA is TGTGCCATCAGTGAGTCGGGACTAGACTACAATGAGCAGTTCTTC. Translation gives CAISESGLDYNEQFF.

CDR3 sequence reads: CASSPGKTQYF. DNA for the CDR3: TGTGCCAGCAGCCCTGGGAAGACCCAGTACTTC. This chain links TRBV7-9 with TRBJ2-5, with D unresolved. The CDR3 contains 11 residues. Trimming shortened V by 5 bases and J by 6 bases, and 7 bases separated the two germline ends. CDR1 and CDR2 from the germline V gene are SEHNR and FQNEAQ (reference sequence). Complete variable domain (other parts from reference TRBV7-9 and TRBJ2-5): DTGVSQNPRHKITKRGQNVTFRCDPISEHNRLYWYRQTLGQGPEFLTYFQNEAQLEKSRLLSDRFSAERPKGSFSTLEIQRTEQGDSAMYLCASSPGKTQYFGPGTRLLVL.

The rearrangement joins TRBV19 to TRBJ1-1; 7 bases match TRBD1. The germline CDR1 and CDR2 sequences are LNHDA and SQIVND (reference sequence). The CDR3 consists of 14 residues. V lost 7 bases and J lost 0; bases outside the gene matches: 5. The CDR3 region is CASNPTGLNTEAFF. DNA for the CDR3: TGTGCCAGTAACCCGACAGGGTTGAACACTGAAGCTTTCTTT.

A few counts support this clonotype. The chain employs TRBV7-6 and TRBJ1-2; D possibly corresponds to TRBD1 (5 bases). Germline V gene data show CDR1 as SGHVS and CDR2 as FNYEAQ. This CDR3 region has 16 residues. V lost 0 bases, J lost 2 bases, and 13 bases lay in between. This CDR3 reads CASSLASLDRNYGYTF. In nucleotides, the CDR3 is TGTGCCAGCAGCTTAGCCTCCCTTGACAGAAACTATGGCTACACCTTC.

Ten or more counts support this clonotype. V usage is TRBV14 and J usage is TRBJ2-3; TRBD1 matches at 7 bases. The trim removed 2 bases at V and 0 bases at J, leaving 11 bases unmatched. In germline, CDR1 is SGHDN, CDR2 FVKESK. This CDR3 region has 18 residues. CDR3 sequence (DNA): TGTGCCAGCAGCCAACTCCTCGACAGGGTTCGAAGCACAGATACGCAGTATTTT. Residues: CASSQLLDRVRSTDTQYF.

V and J are TRBV6-1 and TRBJ2-1; TRBD2 matches 13 bases. CDR3 size: 15 residues. Germline-derived CDR1 and CDR2 are MNHNS and SASEGT. V was pared by 6 bases and J by 8 bases, with 7 bases of the junction left unmatched. The CDR3 spells CASRTGTSGKDEQFF. CDR3 nucleotides: TGTGCCAGCAGGACCGGGACTAGCGGGAAGGATGAGCAGTTCTTC.

This clonotype has at least ten counts. The chain has TRBV7-2 and TRBJ2-2; 10 bases are shared with TRBD1. Per germline, CDR1 SGHTA and CDR2 FQGNSA. The CDR3 covers 15 residues. After removal of 5 bases from V and 6 bases from J, the junction contained 6 bases not matched to a gene. The CDR3 is CASSGGQGFAGELFF. The CDR3 bases are TGTGCCAGCAGCGGGGGACAGGGGTTCGCCGGGGAGCTGTTTTTT.

This clonotype was seen a handful of times. V and J are TRBV6-2 or TRBV6-3 and TRBJ2-7; no clear D. There are 13 residues in the CDR3. Germline V lookup: CDR1 MNHEY, CDR2 SVGEGT. V was shortened by 6 bases and J by 3 bases, with 12 bases between the two germline ends. The CDR3 sequence is CASRKYRVYEQYF. DNA for the CDR3: TGTGCCAGCAGAAAATACAGAGTCTACGAGCAGTACTTC.